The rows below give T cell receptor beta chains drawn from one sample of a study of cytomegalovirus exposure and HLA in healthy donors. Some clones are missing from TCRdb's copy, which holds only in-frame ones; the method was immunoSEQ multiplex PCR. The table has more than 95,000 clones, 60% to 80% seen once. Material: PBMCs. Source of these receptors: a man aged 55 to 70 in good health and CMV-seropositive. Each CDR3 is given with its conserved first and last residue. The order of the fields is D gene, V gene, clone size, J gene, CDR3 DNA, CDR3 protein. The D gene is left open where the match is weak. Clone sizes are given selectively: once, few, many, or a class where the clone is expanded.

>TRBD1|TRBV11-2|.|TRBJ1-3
TGTGCCAGCAGCCTTACCCTTACAGGGGCCTCTGGAAACACCATATATTTT
CASSLTLTGASGNTIYF
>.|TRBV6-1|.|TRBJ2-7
TGTGCCAGCAGTGTTAACAGGATATACGAGCAGTACTTC
CASSVNRIYEQYF
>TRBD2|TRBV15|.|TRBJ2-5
TGTGCCACCAGCAGAGCTAGCGGGGGGCCTCCAATAGAGACCCAGTACTTC
CATSRASGGPPIETQYF
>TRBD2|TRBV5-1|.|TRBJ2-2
TGCGCCAGCAGCTTCCGGACTAGCGGGCTGAACAGGGGGGAGCTGTTTTTT
CASSFRTSGLNRGELFF
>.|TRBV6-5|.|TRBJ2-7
TGTGCCAGCGGACGCGCGGGGAATGGCGAGCAGTACTTC
CASGRAGNGEQYF
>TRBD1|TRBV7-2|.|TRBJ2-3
TGTGCCAGCAGCCAAGACAGGGTGGGCACAGATACGCAGTATTTT
CASSQDRVGTDTQYF
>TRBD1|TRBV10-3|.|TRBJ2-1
TGTGCCATCAGTGGGCAGGGGGCGCCGGACAATGAGCAGTTCTTC
CAISGQGAPDNEQFF
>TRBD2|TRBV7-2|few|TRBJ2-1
TGTGCCAGCAGCTATACCGGGGGGGTACGTTACAATGAGCAGTTCTTC
CASSYTGGVRYNEQFF
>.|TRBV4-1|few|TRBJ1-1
TGCGCCAGCAGCCTACAGGGACTGAACACTGAAGCTTTCTTT
CASSLQGLNTEAFF
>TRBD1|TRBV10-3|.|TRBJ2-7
TGTGCCATCAGTGACTCACGGGACAGGAGTTTCTACGAGCAGTACTTC
CAISDSRDRSFYEQYF
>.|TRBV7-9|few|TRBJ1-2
TGTGCCAGCAGCTTACTGACAGCCTACACCTTC
CASSLLTAYTF
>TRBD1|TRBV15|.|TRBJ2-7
TGTGCCACCAGCAGAGCCCTTCCGGGACAGCTCTACGAGCAGTACTTC
CATSRALPGQLYEQYF
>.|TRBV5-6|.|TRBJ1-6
TGTGCCAGCAGCTTAAGGGGCCCCTATAATTCACCCCTCCACTTT
CASSLRGPYNSPLHF
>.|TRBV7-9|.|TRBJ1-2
TGTGCCAGCAGCTACCGGGAGGAGGTAGCTAACTATGGCTACACCTTC
CASSYREEVANYGYTF
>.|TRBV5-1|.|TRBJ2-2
TGCGCCAGCAACGCAAAGCACGCGAACACCGGGGAGCTGTTTTTT
CASNAKHANTGELFF
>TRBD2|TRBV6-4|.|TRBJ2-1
TGTGCCAGCAGTAAGAATGGACTAGCGGGGGAAAATGAGCAGTTCTTC
CASSKNGLAGENEQFF
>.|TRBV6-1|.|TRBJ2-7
TGTGCCAACAGTGAGAGGCTCTCCTACGAGCAGTACTTC
CANSERLSYEQYF
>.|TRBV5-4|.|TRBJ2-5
TGTGCCAGCAGCTTGTGGGGGGGCAGGGCGGGAGAGACCCAGTACTTC
CASSLWGGRAGETQYF
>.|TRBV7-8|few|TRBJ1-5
TGTGCCAGCAGCCCCCTCGGGGATAATAGCAATCAGCCCCAGCATTTT
CASSPLGDNSNQPQHF
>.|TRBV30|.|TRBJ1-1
TGTGCCTGGAGTGTCCACGGAGTAGTCCCCTCCACTGAAGCTTTCTTT
CAWSVHGVVPSTEAFF
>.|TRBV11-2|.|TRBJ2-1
TGTGCCAGCAGCGGCTTTGTGGGGGGCTACAATGAGCAGTTCTTC
CASSGFVGGYNEQFF
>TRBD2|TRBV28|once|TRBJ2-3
TGTGCCAGTTGGACTAGCGGGAGGGCAGATACGCAGTATTTT
CASWTSGRADTQYF
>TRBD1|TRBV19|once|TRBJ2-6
TGTGCCAGCCGGGACAGGGGTATCTCTGGGGCCAACGTCCTGACTTTC
CASRDRGISGANVLTF
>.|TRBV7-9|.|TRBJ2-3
TGTGCCAGCAGCCGGACAGTAAGCACAGATACGCAGTATTTT
CASSRTVSTDTQYF
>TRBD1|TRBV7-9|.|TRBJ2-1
TGTGCCAGCAGCCCACCGGGACAGGGAACAAATGAGCAGTTCTTC
CASSPPGQGTNEQFF
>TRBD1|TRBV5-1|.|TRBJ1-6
TGCGCCAGCAGCTTGGGCCAGGGGGTATCACCCCTCCACTTT
CASSLGQGVSPLHF
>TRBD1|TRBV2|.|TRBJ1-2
TGTGCCAGCTCACGGGACAGGGACTATGGCTACACCTTC
CASSRDRDYGYTF
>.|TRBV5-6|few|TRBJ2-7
TGTGCCAGCAGCTTGGGCGCGACACTCTACGAGCAGTACTTC
CASSLGATLYEQYF
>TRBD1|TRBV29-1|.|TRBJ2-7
TGCAGCGTCAACAGGGGCGGCGAGCAGTACTTC
CSVNRGGEQYF
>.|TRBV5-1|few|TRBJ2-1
TGCGCCAGCAGCTCCCCTGCATTAGATGAGCAGTTCTTC
CASSSPALDEQFF
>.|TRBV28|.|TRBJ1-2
TGTGCCAGCAGTTTATCCGCAGGATCCTATGGCTACACCTTC
CASSLSAGSYGYTF
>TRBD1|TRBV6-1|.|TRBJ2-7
TGTGCCAGCAGTAGACAGGGGTCCGAGACCTACGAGCAGTACTTC
CASSRQGSETYEQYF
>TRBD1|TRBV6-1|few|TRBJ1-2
TGTGCCAGCAGTATTCAGGGGGAAAGCTATGGCTACACCTTC
CASSIQGESYGYTF
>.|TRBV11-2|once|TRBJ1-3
TGTGCCAGCAGCTCGGTCTCTGGAAACACCATATATTTT
CASSSVSGNTIYF
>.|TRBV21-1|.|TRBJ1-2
TGTGCCAGTTCCCTCGACAGGGACTATGGCTACACCTTC
CASSLDRDYGYTF
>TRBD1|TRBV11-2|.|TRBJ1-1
TGTGCCAGCAGCCCACGGACAGGCCCTCAAGCTTTCTTT
CASSPRTGPQAFF
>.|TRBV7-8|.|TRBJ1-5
TGTGCCAGCAGCTCTAGGTCGGACAGCAGTCAGCCCCAGCATTTT
CASSSRSDSSQPQHF
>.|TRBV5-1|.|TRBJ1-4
TGCGCCAGCAGTCCAGGGGATTCCGAAAAACTGTTTTTT
CASSPGDSEKLFF
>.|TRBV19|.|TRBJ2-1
TGTGCCAGCAAAGCTGACTTATCCTACAATGAGCAGTTCTTC
CASKADLSYNEQFF
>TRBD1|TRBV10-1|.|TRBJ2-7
TGCGCCAGCAGTGGGCGAGGACAGGGCTACGAGCAGTACTTC
CASSGRGQGYEQYF
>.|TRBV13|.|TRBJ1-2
TGTGCCAGCAGCTTAGGGAGAGGACTTGGCTACACCTTC
CASSLGRGLGYTF
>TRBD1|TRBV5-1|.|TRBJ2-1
TGCGCCAGCAGCTTGGGATTGGGACAGGGGATCGATGAGCAGTTCTTC
CASSLGLGQGIDEQFF
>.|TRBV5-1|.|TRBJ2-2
TGCGCCAGCAGCTCCCTCGGGGAGCTGTTTTTT
CASSSLGELFF
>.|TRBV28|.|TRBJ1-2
TGTGCCAGCAGTTCCGGACGGGACTACACCTTC
CASSSGRDYTF
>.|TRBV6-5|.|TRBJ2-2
TGTGCCAGCAGACCCGGACAGAACACCGGGGAGCTGTTTTTT
CASRPGQNTGELFF
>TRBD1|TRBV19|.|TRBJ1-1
TGTGCCAGTAGTCAACCCCAGGGGGCTAACACTGAAGCTTTCTTT
CASSQPQGANTEAFF
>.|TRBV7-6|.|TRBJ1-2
TGTGCCAGCACCCCGGATGAAGGGGTTGGCTACACCTTC
CASTPDEGVGYTF
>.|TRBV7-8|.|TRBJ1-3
TGTGCCAGCAGCTTAAGGGGGAACGCTGGAAACACCATATATTTT
CASSLRGNAGNTIYF
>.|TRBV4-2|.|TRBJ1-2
TGTGCCAGCAGCCAAGATGGCGGGGATAACTATGGCTACACCTTC
CASSQDGGDNYGYTF
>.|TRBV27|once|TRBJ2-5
TGTGCCAGCAGTTTTACCGGGGGTCGTTTTGGTGAGACCCAGTACTTC
CASSFTGGRFGETQYF
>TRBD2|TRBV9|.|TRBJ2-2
TGTGCCAGCAGCGTAGCCGTCGGGGGGGCGACAGGGGAGCTGTTTTTT
CASSVAVGGATGELFF
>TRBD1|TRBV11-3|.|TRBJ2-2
TGTGCCAGCAGCTCGCGGACAGGGTACACCGGGGAGCTGTTTTTT
CASSSRTGYTGELFF
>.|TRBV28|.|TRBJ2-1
TGTGCCAGCAGTTTATATCGGAAGGGGGAGGGTGAGCAGTTCTTC
CASSLYRKGEGEQFF
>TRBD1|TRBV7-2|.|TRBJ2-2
TGTGCCAGCAGCCCCTATACCCCGGGACAGGGAAAGCTGTTTTTT
CASSPYTPGQGKLFF
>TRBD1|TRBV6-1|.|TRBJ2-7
TGTGCCAGCACCGTTCCCCAGGGGGCATACTACGAGCAGTACTTC
CASTVPQGAYYEQYF
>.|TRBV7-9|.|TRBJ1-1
TGTTCCAGCAGCTTAGGAGTTACTGAAGCTTTCTTT
CSSSLGVTEAFF
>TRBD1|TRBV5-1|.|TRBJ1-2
TGCGCCAGCAGCCCCGGGACAGAAGGCTATGGCTACACCTTC
CASSPGTEGYGYTF
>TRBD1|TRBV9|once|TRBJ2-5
TGTGCCAGCAGCGTAGTAGGGACAGGGGCAGAGACCCAGTACTTC
CASSVVGTGAETQYF
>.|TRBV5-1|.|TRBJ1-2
TGCGCCAGCAGCTTGGACGCAGGGAACTATGGCTACACCTTC
CASSLDAGNYGYTF